This entry describes one T cell receptor (beta chain). The antigen is not known. The source of the sample is a study of CD8+CD57+ T cells in acquired aplastic anemia. Study summary: Average DNA yield from sorted CD4+ and CD8+ cells was roughly 3.1 ug. CD4+ cells from healthy donors averaged roughly 11 million reads.

Study-wide results and limits: The CD8+ Simpson's diversity of patients and controls was not significantly different. Patients and controls shared some 30 CD8+ CDR3 sequences, highly expressed in patients.

Germline values: CDR1 MNHEY, CDR2 SVGEGT. Trimming removed 0 bases from V and 4 bases from J, with 11 bases in between. There are 15 residues in the CDR3. Genomic DNA, the template, was used for profiling of the TCR beta VDJ and CDR3. TCRdb itself ran the reads through MiXCR, one entry per CDR3 protein. The sample lists about 400,000 distinct CDR3 sequences, about two thirds seen once, with approximately 3.9% in the top ten. Material for sequencing was sorted CD4+, CD8+, or CD8+CD57+ T cells (not recorded which) from PBMCs. This TCR was sampled from a human donor in good health, serving as a control. This chain links TRBV6-2 or TRBV6-3 with TRBJ2-3; a weak D match, TRBD2 (5 bases). In nucleotides, the CDR3 is TGTGCCAGCAGTTACTCGAGGCCTAGCCCAGATACGCAGTATTTT. It is translated as CASSYSRPSPDTQYF.